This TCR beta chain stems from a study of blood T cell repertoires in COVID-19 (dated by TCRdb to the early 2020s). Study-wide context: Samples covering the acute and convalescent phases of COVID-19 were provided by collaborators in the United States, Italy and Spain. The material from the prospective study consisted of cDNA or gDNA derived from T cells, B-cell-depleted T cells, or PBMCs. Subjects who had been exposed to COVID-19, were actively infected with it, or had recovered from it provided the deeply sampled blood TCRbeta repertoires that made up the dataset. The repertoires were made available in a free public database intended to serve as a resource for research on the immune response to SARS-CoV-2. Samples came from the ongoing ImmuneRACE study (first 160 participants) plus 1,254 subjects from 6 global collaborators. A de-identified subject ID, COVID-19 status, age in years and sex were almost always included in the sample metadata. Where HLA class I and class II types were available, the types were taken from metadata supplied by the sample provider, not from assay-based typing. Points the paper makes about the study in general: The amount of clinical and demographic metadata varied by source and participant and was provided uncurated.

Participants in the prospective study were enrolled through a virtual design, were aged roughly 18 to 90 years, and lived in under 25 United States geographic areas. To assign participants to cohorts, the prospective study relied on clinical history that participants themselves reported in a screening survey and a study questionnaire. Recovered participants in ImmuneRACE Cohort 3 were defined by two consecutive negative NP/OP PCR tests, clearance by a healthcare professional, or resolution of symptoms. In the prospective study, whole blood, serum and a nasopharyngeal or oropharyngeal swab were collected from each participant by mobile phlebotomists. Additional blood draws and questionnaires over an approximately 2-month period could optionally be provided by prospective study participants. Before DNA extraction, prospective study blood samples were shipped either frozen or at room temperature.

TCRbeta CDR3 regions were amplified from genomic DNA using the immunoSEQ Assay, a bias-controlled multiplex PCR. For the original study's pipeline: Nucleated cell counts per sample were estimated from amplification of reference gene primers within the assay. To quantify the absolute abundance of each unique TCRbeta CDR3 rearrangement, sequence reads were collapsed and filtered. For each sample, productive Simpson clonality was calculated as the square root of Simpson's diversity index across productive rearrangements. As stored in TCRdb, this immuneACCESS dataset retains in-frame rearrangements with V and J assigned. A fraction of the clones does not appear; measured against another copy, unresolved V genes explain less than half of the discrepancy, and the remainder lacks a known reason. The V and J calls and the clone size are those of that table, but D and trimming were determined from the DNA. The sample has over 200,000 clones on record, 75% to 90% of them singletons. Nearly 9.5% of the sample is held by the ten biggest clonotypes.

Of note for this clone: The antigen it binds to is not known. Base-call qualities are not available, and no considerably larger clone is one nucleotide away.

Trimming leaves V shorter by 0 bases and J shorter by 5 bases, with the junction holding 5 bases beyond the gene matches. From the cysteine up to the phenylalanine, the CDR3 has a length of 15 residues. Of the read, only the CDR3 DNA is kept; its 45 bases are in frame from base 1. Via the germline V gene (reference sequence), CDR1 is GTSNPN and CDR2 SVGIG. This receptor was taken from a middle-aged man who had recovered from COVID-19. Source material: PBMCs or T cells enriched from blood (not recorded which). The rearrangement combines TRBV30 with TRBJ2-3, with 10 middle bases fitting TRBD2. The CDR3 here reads CAWSVLAGGRDTQYF. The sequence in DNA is TGTGCCTGGAGTGTCTTAGCGGGGGGTCGAGATACGCAGTATTTT.